This T cell receptor (beta chain) was recorded in a study of metastatic and nonmetastatic thyroid tumors. Study-wide context: From malignant and benign thyroid patients, repertoires in blood and in tumor or nodule tissue were compared. Study-wide results and caveats: Patients with malignant thyroid tumors reportedly had significantly higher TCR beta diversity than those with benign nodules, in blood and tumor.

Authors' data handling: Built for papillary thyroid cancer, a distant-metastasis classifier drew on CDR3 differences across clinicopathological groups. TCRdb reprocessed the PCR reads using MiXCR. None of the V and J calls come from the authors' own analysis; TCRdb made them. The sample has some 15,000 clones, under 30% seen once. A remark on this clone: Its cognate antigen is unknown.

No patient received treatment before thyroid surgery. This CDR3 spans 16 amino acids. The germline V gene encodes CDR1 SGDLS and CDR2 YYNGEE. V trimming: 3 bases; J trimming: 1 base; junction bases outside the gene matches: 8. The sample comprised adjacent normal tissue. The TCR originated in a female donor with papillary thyroid cancer or a benign thyroid nodule (not recorded which). Some clones in this sample may be carry-over from other donors' samples. The chain is built from TRBV9 and TRBJ1-2, with 8 nucleotides matching TRBD1. The CDR3 protein is CASSAHRDRNNYGYTF. In DNA, the CDR3 is TGTGCCAGCAGCGCCCACCGGGACAGGAATAACTATGGCTACACCTTC. Drawing the rest from reference TRBV9 and TRBJ1-2, the complete variable domain is DSGVTQTPKHLITATGQRVTLRCSPRSGDLSVYWYQQSLDQGLQFLIQYYNGEERAKGNILERFSAQQFPDLHSELNLSSLELGDSALYFCASSAHRDRNNYGYTFGSGTRLTVV.